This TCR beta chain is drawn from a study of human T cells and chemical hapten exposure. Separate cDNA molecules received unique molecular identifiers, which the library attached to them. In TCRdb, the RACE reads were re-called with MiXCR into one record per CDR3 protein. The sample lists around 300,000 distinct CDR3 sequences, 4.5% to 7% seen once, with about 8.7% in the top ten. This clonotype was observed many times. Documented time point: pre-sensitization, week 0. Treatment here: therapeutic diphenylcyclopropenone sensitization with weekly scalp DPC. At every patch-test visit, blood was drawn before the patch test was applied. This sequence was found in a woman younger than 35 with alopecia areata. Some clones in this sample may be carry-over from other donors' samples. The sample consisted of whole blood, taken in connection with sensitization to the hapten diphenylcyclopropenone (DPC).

Written as DNA, the CDR3 is TGTGCCAGCAGTTGGACAGGACAGGGCTACGAGCAGTACTTC. Translated, it gives CASSWTGQGYEQYF. This chain links TRBV12-3 or TRBV12-4 with TRBJ2-7; TRBD1 matches at 8 bases. CDR3 length: 14 residues. V dropped 4 bases and J dropped 3; count of bases not matched to a gene: 5.